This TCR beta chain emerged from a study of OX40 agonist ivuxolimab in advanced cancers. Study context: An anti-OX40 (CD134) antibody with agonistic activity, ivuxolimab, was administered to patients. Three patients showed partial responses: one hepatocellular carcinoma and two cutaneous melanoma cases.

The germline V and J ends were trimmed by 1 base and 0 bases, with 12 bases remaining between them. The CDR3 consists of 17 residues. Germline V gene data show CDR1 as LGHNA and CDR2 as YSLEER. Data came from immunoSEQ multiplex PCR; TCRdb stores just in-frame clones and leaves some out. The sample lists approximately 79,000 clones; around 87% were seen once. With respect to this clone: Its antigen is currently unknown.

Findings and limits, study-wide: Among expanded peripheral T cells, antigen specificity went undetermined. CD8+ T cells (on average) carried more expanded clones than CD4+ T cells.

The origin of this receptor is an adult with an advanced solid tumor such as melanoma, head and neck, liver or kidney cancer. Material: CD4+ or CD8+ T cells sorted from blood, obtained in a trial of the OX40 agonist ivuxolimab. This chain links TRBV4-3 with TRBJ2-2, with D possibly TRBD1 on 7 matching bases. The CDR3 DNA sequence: TGCGCCAGCAGCCAAGCGGCAGGGGGGTCGAACACCGGGGAGCTGTTTTTT. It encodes CASSQAAGGSNTGELFF.